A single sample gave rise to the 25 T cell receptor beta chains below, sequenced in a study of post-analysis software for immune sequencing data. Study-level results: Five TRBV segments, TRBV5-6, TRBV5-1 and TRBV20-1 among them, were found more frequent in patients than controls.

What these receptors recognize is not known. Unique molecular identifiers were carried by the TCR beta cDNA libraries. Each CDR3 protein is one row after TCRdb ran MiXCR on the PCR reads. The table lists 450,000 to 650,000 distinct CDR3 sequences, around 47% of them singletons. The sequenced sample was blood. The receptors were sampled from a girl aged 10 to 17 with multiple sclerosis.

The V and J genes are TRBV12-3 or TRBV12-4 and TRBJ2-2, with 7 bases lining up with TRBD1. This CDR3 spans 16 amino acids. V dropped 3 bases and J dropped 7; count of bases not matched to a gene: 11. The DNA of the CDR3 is TGTGCCAGCAGTTTTCTGGGACAGCGGCACCACGGGGAGCTGTTTTTT. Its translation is CASSFLGQRHHGELFF.

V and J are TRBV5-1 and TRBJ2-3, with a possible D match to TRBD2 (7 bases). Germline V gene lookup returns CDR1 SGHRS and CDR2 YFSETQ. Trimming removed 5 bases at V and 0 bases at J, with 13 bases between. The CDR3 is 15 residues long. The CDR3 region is CASSSGGLSTDTQYF. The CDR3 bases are TGCGCCAGCAGTTCGGGGGGCTTAAGCACAGATACGCAGTATTTT.

The CDR3 DNA is TGTGCCAGCAGCTTAGCGAGGCTAGCGGGTAGCACAGATACGCAGTATTTT. It encodes CASSLARLAGSTDTQYF. The chain couples TRBV7-9 to TRBJ2-3, with 8 bases fitting TRBD2. Germline assignment: CDR1 SEHNR and CDR2 FQNEAQ (reference sequence). V lost 0 bases, J lost 0 bases, and 5 bases stayed unmatched. The CDR3 has 17 amino acids.

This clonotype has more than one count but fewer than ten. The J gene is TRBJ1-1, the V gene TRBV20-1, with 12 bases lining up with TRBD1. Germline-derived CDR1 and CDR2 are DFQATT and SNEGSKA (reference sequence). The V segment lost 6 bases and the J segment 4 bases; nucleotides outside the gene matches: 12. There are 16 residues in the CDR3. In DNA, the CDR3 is TGCAGTGCCCCTGTAGGGGACAGGGGGCTGGGCACTGAAGCTTTCTTT. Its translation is CSAPVGDRGLGTEAFF.

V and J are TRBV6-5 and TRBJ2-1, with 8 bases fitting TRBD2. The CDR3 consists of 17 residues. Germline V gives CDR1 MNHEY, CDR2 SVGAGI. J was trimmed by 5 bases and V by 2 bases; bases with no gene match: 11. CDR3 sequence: CASSYTGGRGGNNEQFF. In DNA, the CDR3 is TGTGCCAGCAGTTACACTGGTGGTCGGGGGGGTAACAATGAGCAGTTCTTC.

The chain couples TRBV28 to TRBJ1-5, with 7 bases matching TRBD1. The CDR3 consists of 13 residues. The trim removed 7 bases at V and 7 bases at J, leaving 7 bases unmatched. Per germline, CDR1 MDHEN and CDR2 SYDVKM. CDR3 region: CASTIQGGQPQHF. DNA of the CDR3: TGTGCCAGCACCATCCAGGGGGGACAGCCCCAGCATTTT.

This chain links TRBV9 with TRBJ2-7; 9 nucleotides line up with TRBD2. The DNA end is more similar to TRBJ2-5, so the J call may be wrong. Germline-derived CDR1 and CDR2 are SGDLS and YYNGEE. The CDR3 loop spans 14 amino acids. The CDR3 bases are TGTGCCAGCAGCGTGGGACTAGCCAGGGAGACCCAGTACTTC. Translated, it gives CASSVGLARETQYF.

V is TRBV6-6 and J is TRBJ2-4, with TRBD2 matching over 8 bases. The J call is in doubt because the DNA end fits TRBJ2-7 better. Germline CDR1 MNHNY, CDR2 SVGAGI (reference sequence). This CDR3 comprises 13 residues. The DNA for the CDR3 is TGTGCCAGCAAACTAGCGGACCCCTACGAGCAGTACTTC. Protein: CASKLADPYEQYF.

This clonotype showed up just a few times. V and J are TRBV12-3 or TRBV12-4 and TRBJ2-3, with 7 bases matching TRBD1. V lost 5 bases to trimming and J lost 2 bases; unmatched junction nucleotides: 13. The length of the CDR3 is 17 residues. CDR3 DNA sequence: TGTGCCAGCAGTACCCCCCTGGACAGGCGCTACACAGATACGCAGTATTTT. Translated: CASSTPLDRRYTDTQYF.

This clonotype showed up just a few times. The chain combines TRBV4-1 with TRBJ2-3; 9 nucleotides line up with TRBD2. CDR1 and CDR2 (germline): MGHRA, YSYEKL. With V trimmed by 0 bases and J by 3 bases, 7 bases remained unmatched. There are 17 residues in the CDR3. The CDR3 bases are TGCGCCAGCAGCCAAGATCCGGCTAGCGGGGTAACAGATACGCAGTATTTT. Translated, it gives CASSQDPASGVTDTQYF.

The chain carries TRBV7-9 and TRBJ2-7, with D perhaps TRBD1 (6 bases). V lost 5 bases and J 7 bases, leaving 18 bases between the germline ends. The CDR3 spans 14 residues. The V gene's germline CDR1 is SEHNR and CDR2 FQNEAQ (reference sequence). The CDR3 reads CASSPQGTHNEQYF. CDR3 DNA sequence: TGTGCCAGCAGCCCTCAGGGGACCCACAATGAGCAGTACTTC.

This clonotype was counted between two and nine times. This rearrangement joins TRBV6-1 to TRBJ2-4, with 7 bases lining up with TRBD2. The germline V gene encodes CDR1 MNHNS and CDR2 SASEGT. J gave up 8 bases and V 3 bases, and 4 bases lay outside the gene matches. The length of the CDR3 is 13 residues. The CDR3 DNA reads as TGTGCCAGCAGTGAGGCAGGGAGGGACATTCAGTACTTC. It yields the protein CASSEAGRDIQYF.

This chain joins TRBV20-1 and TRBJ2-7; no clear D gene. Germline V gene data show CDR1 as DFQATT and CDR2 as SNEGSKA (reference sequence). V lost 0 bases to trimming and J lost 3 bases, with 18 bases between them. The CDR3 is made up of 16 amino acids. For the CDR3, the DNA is TGCAGTGCTAGAGATAGGGCGGTCGTTTCGCTCTACGAGCAGTACTTC. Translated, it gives CSARDRAVVSLYEQYF.

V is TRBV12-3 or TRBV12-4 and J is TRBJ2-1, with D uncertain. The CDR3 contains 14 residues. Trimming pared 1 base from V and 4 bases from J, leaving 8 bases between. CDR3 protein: CASSLGAVYNEQFF. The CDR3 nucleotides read TGTGCCAGCAGTTTAGGGGCAGTTTACAATGAGCAGTTCTTC.

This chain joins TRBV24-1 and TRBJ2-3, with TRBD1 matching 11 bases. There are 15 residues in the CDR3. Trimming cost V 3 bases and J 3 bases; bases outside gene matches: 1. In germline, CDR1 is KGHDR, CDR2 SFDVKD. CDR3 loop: CATSDRDRGTDTQYF. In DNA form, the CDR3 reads TGTGCCACCAGTGATCGGGACAGGGGGACAGATACGCAGTATTTT.

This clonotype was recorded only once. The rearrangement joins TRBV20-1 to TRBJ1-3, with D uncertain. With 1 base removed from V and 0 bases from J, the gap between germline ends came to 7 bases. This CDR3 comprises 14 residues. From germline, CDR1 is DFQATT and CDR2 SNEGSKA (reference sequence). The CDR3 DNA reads TGCAGTGCTAGAGCTGCGGACTCTGGAAACACCATATATTTT. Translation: CSARAADSGNTIYF.

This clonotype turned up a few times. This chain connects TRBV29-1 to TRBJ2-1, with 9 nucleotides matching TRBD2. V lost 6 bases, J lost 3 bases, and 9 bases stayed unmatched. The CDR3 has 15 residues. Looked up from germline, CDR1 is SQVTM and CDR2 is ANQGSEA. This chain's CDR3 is CSVGEAGGLYNEQFF. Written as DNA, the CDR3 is TGCAGCGTCGGGGAGGCGGGGGGGCTCTACAATGAGCAGTTCTTC.

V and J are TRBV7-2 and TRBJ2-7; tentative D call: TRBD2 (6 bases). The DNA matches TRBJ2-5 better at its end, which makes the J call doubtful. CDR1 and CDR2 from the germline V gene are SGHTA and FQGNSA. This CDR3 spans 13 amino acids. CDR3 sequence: CASSFTGGKTQYF. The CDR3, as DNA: TGTGCCAGCAGCTTCACTGGGGGGAAGACCCAGTACTTC.

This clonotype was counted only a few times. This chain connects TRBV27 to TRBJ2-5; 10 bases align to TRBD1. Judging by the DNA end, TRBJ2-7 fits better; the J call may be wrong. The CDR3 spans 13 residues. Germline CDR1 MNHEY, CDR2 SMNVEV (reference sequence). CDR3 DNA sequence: TGTGCCAGCAGGCGGACAGGGGGCTACGAGCAGTACTTC. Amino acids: CASRRTGGYEQYF.

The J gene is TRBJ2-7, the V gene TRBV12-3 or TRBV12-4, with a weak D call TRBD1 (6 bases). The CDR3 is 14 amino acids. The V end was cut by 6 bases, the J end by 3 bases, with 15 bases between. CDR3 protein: CASRPPGHLYEQYF. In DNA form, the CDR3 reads TGTGCCAGCAGACCCCCGGGACACCTCTACGAGCAGTACTTC.

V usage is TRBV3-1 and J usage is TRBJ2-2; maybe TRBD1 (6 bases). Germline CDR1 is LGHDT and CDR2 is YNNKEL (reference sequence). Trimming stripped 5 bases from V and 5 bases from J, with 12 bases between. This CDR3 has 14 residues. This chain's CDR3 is CASSGGRRTGELFF. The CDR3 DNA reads TGTGCCAGCAGCGGGGGCCGACGGACCGGGGAGCTGTTTTTT.

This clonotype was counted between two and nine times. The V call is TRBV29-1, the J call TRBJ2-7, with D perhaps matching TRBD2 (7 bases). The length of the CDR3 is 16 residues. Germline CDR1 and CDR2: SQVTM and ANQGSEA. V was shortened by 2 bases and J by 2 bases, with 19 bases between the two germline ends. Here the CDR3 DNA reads TGCAGCGTTGAAAAATTTGTAAGGGGGGGAACCTACGAGCAGTACTTC. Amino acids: CSVEKFVRGGTYEQYF.

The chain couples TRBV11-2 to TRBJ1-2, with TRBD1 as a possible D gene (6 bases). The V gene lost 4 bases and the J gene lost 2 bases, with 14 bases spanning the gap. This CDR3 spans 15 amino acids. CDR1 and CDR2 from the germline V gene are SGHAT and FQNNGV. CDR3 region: CASSSGPTGNYGYTF. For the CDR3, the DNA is TGTGCCAGCAGCTCCGGGCCAACAGGGAACTATGGCTACACCTTC.

The DNA of the CDR3 is TGTGCCAGCAGCAGCACTCCGGATGAGCAGTTCTTC. It encodes CASSSTPDEQFF. The V and J genes are TRBV7-3 and TRBJ2-1; D is ambiguous. The germline CDR1 and CDR2 sequences are SGHTA and FQGTGA. The CDR3 is 12 residues long. V lost 5 bases and J lost 8, with 10 bases in between.

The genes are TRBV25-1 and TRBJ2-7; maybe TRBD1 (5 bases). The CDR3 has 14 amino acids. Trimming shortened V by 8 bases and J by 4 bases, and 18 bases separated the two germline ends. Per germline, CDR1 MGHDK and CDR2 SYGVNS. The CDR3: CASSSIPQGYEQYF. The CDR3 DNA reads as TGTGCCAGCTCCTCAATCCCTCAGGGTTACGAGCAGTACTTC.